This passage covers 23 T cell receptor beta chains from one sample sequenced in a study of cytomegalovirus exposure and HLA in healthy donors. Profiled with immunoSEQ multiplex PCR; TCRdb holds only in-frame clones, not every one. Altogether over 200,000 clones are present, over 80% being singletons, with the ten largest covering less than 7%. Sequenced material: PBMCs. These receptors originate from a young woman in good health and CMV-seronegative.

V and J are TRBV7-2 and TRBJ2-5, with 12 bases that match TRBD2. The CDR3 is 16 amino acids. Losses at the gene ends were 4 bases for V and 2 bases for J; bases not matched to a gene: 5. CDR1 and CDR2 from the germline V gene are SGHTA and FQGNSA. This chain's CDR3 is CASSSLAGGVQETQYF. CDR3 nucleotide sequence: TGTGCCAGCAGCTCGCTAGCGGGAGGGGTACAAGAGACCCAGTACTTC.

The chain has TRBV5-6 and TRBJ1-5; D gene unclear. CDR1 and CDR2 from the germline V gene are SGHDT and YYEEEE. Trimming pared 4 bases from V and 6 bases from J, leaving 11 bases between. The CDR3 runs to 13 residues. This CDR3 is CASSLGLGQPQHF. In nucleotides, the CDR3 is TGTGCCAGCAGCCTGGGGTTGGGTCAGCCCCAGCATTTT.

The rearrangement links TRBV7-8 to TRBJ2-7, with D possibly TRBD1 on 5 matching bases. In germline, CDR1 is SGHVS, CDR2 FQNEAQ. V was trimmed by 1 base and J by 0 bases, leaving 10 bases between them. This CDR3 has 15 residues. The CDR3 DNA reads TGTGCCAGCAGCTTAGAGACAGTTAGCTCCTACGAGCAGTACTTC. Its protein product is CASSLETVSSYEQYF.

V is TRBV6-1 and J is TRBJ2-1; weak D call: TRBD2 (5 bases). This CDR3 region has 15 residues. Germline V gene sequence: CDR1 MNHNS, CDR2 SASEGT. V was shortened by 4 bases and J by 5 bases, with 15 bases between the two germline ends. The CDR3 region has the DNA TGTGCCAGCAGTGTACTAGGTGGGCTAAACAATGAGCAGTTCTTC. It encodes CASSVLGGLNNEQFF.

CDR3 sequence: CASSLTSLAGGILNYEQYF. In nucleotides, the CDR3 is TGCGCCAGCAGCTTGACTAGTCTAGCGGGAGGCATCCTAAACTACGAGCAGTACTTC. The rearrangement links TRBV5-1 to TRBJ2-7; 11 bases agree with TRBD2. The V gene's germline CDR1 is SGHRS and CDR2 YFSETQ. This CDR3 comprises 19 residues. V dropped 1 base and J dropped 3; count of bases not matched to a gene: 15. The whole variable domain, remainder taken from reference TRBV5-1 and TRBJ2-7, is KAGVTQTPRYLIKTRGQQVTLSCSPISGHRSVSWYQQTPGQGLQFLFEYFSETQRNKGNFPGRFSGRQFSNSRSEMNVSTLELGDSALYLCASSLTSLAGGILNYEQYFGPGTRLTVT.

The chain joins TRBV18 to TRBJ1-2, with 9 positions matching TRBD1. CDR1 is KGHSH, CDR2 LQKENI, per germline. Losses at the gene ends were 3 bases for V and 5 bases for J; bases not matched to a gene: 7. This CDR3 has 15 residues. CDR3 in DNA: TGTGCCAGCTCACCGGGACAGGGAGTCTTATATGGCTACACCTTC. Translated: CASSPGQGVLYGYTF.

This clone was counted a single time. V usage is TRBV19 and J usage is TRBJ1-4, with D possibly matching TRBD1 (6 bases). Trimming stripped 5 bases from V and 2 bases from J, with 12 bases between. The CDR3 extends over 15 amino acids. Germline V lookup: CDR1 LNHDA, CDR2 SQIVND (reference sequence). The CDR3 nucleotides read TGTGCCAGTAGTCCTCACAGGGCGACTAATGAAAAACTGTTTTTT. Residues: CASSPHRATNEKLFF.

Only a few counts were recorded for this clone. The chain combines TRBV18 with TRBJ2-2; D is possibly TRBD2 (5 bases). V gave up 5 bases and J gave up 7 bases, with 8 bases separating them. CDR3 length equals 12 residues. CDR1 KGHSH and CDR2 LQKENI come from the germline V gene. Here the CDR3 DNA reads TGTGCCAGCTCATCCCGGGACGGGGAGCTGTTTTTT. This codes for CASSSRDGELFF.

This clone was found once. The CDR3 nucleotides read TGTGCCAGTTCTAGAACGGGACTGATCTCCTACGAGCAGTACTTC. This gives the protein CASSRTGLISYEQYF. This chain connects TRBV27 to TRBJ2-7; D perhaps matches TRBD2 (6 bases). V was clipped by 9 bases and J by 0 bases, with 18 bases between them. The CDR3 runs 15 residues. Germline V CDR1 and CDR2: MNHEY, SMNVEV (reference sequence).

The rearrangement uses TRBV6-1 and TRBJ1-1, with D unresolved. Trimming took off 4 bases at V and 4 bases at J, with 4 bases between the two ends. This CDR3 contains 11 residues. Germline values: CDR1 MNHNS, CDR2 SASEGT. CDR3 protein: CASSGFTEAFF. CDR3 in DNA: TGTGCCAGCAGTGGGTTCACTGAAGCTTTCTTT.

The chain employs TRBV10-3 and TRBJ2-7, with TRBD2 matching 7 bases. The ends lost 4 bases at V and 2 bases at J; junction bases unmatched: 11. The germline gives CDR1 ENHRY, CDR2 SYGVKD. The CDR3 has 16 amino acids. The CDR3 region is CAISGTGGARAYEQYF. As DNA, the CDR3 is TGTGCCATCAGTGGGACGGGGGGAGCCAGGGCCTACGAGCAGTACTTC.

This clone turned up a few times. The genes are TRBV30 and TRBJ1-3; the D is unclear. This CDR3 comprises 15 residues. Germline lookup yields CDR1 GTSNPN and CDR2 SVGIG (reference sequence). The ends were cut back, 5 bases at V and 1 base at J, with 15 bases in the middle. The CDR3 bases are TGTGCCTGGGCTGGATCCAGCACTTCTGGAAACACCATATATTTT. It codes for CAWAGSSTSGNTIYF.

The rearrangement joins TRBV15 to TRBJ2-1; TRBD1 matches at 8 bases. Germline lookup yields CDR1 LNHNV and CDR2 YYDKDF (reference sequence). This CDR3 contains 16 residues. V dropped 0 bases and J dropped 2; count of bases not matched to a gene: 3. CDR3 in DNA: TGTGCCACCAGCAGAGATCAGGGGGCCGCCTACAATGAGCAGTTCTTC. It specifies CATSRDQGAAYNEQFF.

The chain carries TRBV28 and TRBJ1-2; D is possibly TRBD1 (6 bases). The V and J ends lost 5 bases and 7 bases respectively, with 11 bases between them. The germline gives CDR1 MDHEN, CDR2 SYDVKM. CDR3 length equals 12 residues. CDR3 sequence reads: CASSETGPGYTF. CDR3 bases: TGTGCCAGCAGTGAGACAGGACCTGGCTACACCTTC.

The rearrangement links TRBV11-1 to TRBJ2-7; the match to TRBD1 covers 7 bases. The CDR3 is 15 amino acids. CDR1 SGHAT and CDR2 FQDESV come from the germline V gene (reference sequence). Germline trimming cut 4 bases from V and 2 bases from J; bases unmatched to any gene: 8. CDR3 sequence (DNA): TGTGCCAGCAGCTCAAGGACAGGCTTGACCTACGAGCAGTACTTC. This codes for CASSSRTGLTYEQYF.

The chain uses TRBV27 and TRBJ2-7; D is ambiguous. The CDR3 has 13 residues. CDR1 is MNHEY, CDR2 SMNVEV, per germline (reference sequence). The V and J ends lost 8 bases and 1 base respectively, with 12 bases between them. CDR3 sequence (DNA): TGTGCCAGCCGACGGGCGGCTTCCTACGAGCAGTACTTC. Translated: CASRRAASYEQYF.

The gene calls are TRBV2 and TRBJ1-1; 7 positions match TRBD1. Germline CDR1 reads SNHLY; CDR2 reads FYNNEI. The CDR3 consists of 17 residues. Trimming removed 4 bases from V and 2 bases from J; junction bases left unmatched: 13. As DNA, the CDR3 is TGTGCCAGCAGTGCCCGACAGGGTTGGACCCAAAACACTGAAGCTTTCTTT. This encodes CASSARQGWTQNTEAFF. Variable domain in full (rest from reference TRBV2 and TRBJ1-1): EPEVTQTPSHQVTQMGQEVILRCVPISNHLYFYWYRQILGQKVEFLVSFYNNEISEKSEIFDDQFSVERPDGSNFTLKIRSTKLEDSAMYFCASSARQGWTQNTEAFFGQGTRLTVV.

CDR3 in DNA: TGTGCCAGCAGTACTGATCCTCACAGGGGCGAGCAGTACTTC. Its protein is CASSTDPHRGEQYF. The chain links TRBV28 to TRBJ2-7; the match to TRBD1 covers 7 bases. The germline V gene encodes CDR1 MDHEN and CDR2 SYDVKM. With 5 bases clipped from V and 6 bases from J, the junction kept 10 bases outside the gene matches. This CDR3 has 14 amino acids.

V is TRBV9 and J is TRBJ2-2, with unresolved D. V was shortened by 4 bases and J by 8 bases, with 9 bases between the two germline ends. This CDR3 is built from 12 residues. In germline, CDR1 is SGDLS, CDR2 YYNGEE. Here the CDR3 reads CASSLGTGELFF. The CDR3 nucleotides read TGTGCCAGCAGCCTAGGTACAGGGGAGCTGTTTTTT.

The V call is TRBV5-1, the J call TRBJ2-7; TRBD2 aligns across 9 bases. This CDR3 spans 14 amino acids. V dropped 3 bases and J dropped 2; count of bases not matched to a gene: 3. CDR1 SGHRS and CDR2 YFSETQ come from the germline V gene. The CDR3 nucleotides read TGCGCCAGCAGCTATCTAGCGGGACCCTACGAGCAGTACTTC. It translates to CASSYLAGPYEQYF.

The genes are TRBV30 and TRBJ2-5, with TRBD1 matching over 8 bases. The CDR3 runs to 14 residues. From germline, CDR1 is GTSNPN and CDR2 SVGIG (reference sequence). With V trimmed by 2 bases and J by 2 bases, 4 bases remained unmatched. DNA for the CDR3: TGTGCCTGGAGTTGGACAGGGATTCAAGAGACCCAGTACTTC. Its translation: CAWSWTGIQETQYF. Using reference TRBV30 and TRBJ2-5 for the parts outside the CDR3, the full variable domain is SQTIHQWPATLVQPVGSPLSLECTVEGTSNPNLYWYRQAAGRGLQLLFYSVGIGQISSEVPQNLSASRPQDRQFILSSKKLLLSDSGFYLCAWSWTGIQETQYFGPGTRLLVL.

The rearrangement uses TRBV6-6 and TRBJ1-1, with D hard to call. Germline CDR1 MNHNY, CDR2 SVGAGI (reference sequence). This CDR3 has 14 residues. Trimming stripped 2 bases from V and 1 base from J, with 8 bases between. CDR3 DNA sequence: TGTGCCAGCAGTTACGAGTCGGAGAACACTGAAGCTTTCTTT. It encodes CASSYESENTEAFF.

This CDR3 reads CASSIPHVPVYEQYF. CDR3 nucleotides: TGTGCCAGCAGTATCCCTCACGTGCCAGTTTACGAGCAGTACTTC. V and J are TRBV27 and TRBJ2-7; no reliable D call. V lost 5 bases to trimming and J lost 4 bases, with 18 bases between them. The CDR3 loop spans 15 amino acids. CDR1 and CDR2 (germline): MNHEY, SMNVEV (reference sequence).